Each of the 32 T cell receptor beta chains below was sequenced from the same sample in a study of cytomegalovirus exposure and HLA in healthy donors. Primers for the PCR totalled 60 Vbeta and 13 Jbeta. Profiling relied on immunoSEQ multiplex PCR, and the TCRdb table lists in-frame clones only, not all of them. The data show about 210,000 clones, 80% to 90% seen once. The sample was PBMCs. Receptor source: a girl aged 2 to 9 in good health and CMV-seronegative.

The CDR3 nucleotides read TGTGCCAGTAGTATTTCCCGGACGAGGGAGTATGGCTACACCTTC. Its translation: CASSISRTREYGYTF. The rearrangement joins TRBV19 to TRBJ1-2; D remains ambiguous. Germline values: CDR1 LNHDA, CDR2 SQIVND (reference sequence). CDR3 length: 15 amino acids. Trimming removed 3 bases from V and 5 bases from J, with 16 bases in between.

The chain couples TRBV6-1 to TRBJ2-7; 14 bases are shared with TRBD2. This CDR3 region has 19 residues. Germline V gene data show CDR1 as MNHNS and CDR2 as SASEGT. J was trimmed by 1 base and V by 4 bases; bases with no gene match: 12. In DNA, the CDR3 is TGTGCCAGCAGTGCGGGCGGACTAGCGGGGGGCCACGCGTCCTACGAGCAGTACTTC. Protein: CASSAGGLAGGHASYEQYF.

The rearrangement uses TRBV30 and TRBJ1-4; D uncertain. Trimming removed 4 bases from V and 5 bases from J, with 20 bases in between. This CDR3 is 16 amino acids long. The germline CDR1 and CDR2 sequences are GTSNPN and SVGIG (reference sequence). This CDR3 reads CAWIISEGGWNEKLFF. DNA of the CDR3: TGTGCCTGGATTATCTCGGAGGGAGGGTGGAATGAAAAACTGTTTTTT.

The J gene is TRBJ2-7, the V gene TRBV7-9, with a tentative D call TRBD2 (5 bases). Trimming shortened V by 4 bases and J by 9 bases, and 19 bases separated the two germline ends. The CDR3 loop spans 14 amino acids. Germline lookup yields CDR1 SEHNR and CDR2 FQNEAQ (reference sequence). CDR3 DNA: TGTGCCAGCAGCTCTCGGACTCAGCCCCGTTTGCAGTACTTC. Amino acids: CASSSRTQPRLQYF.

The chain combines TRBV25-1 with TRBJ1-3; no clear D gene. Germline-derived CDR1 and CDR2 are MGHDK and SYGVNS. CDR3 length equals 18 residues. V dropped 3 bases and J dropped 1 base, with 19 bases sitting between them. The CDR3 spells CASSEAAFLGLSGNTIYF. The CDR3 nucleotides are TGTGCCAGCAGTGAGGCAGCCTTTTTGGGCCTTTCTGGAAACACCATATATTTT.

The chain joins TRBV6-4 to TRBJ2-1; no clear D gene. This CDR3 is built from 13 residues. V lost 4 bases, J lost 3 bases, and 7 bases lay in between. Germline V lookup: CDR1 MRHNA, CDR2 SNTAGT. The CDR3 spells CASSVENYNEQFF. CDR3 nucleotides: TGTGCCAGCAGTGTAGAGAACTACAATGAGCAGTTCTTC.

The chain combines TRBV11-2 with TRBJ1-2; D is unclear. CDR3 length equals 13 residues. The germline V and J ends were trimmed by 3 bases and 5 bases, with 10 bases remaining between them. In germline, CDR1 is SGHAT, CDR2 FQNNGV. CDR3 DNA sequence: TGTGCCAGCAGCTTCACTAATGGGTATGGCTACACCTTC. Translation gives CASSFTNGYGYTF.

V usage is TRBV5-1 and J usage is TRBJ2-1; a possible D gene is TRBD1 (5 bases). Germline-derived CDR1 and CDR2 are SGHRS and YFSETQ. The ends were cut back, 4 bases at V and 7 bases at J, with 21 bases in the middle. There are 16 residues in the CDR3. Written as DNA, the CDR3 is TGCGCCAGCAGCCCCTGGATCCCAAGCTCAGGGAATGAGCAGTTCTTC. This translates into CASSPWIPSSGNEQFF.

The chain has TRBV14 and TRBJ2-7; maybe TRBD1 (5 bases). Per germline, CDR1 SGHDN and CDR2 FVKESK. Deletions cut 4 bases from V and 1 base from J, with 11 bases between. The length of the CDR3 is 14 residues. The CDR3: CASSRWRTSYEQYF. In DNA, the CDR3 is TGTGCCAGCAGCCGGTGGCGGACATCCTACGAGCAGTACTTC.

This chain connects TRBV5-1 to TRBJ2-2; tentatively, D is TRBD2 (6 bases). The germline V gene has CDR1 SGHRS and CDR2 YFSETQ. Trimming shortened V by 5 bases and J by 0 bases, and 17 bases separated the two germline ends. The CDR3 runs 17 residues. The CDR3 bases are TGCGCCAGCAGACCGGACCTAGCGAGCGCGAACACCGGGGAGCTGTTTTTT. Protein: CASRPDLASANTGELFF.

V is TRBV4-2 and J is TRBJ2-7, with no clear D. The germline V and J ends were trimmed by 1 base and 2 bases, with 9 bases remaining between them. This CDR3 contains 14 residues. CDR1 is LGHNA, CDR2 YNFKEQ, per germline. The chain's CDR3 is CASSQVHRAYEQYF. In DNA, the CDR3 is TGTGCCAGCAGCCAAGTTCACAGAGCCTACGAGCAGTACTTC.

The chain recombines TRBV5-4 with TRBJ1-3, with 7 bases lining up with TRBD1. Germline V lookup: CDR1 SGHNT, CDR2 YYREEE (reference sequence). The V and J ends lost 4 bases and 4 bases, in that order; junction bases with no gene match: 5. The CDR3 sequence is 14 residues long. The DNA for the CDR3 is TGTGCCAGCAGCCTACGACAGGGCGGAAACACCATATATTTT. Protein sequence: CASSLRQGGNTIYF.

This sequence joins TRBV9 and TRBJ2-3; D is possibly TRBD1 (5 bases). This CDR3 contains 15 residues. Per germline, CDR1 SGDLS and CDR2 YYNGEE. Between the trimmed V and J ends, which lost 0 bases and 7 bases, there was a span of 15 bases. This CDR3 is CASSVGTTTLNTQYF. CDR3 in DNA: TGTGCCAGCAGCGTAGGGACAACGACCCTCAATACGCAGTATTTT. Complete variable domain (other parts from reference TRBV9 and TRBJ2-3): DSGVTQTPKHLITATGQRVTLRCSPRSGDLSVYWYQQSLDQGLQFLIQYYNGEERAKGNILERFSAQQFPDLHSELNLSSLELGDSALYFCASSVGTTTLNTQYFGPGTRLTVL.

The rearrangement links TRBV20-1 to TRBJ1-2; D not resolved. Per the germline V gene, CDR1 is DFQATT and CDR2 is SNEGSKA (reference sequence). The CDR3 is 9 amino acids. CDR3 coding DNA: TGCGGAGTAGGCTATGGCTACACCTTC. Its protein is CGVGYGYTF.

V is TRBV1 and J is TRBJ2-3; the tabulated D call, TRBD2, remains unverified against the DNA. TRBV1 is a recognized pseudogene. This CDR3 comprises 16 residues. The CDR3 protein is CTSSQGTSGNTDTQYF. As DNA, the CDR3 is TGCACCAGCAGCCAAGGGACTAGCGGGAACACAGATACGCAGTATTTT.

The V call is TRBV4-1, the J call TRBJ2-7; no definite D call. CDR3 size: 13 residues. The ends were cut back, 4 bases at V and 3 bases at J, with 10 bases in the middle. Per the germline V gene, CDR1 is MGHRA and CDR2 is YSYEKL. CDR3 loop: CASSPPYGYEQYF. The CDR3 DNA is TGCGCCAGCAGCCCCCCTTACGGCTACGAGCAGTACTTC.

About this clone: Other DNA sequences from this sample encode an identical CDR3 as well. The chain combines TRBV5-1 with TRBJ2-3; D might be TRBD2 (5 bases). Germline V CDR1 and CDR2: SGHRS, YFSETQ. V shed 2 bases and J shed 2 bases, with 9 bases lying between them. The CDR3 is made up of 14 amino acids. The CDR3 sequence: CASSFLAPTDTQYF. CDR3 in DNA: TGCGCCAGCAGCTTTCTAGCTCCCACAGATACGCAGTATTTT.

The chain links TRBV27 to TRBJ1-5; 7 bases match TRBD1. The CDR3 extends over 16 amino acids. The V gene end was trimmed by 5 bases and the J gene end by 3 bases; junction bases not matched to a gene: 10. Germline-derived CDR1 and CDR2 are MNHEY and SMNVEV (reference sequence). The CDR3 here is CASSPSSTGNNQPQHF. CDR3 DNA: TGTGCCAGCAGTCCTTCGTCGACAGGGAACAATCAGCCCCAGCATTTT.

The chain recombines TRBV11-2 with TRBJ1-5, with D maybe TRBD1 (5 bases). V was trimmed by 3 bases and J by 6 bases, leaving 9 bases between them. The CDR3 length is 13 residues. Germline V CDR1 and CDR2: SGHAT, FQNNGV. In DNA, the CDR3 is TGTGCCAGCAGCTTTAGGGGTAGTCAGCCCCAGCATTTT. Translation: CASSFRGSQPQHF.

In DNA, the CDR3 is TGTGCCAGCAGTTACAGCAGCCGCCGGAGGTCTGAAGCTTTCTTT. Translated, it gives CASSYSSRRRSEAFF. The chain employs TRBV6-5 and TRBJ1-1, with D hard to call. Trimming took off 2 bases at V and 6 bases at J, with 16 bases between the two ends. The CDR3 runs 15 residues. Germline V CDR1 and CDR2: MNHEY, SVGAGI.

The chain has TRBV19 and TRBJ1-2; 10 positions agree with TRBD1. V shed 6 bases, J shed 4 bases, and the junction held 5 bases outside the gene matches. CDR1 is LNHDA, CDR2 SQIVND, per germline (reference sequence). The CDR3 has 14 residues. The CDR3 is CASRRQGATYGYTF. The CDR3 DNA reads TGTGCCAGTAGGCGACAGGGGGCGACCTATGGCTACACCTTC.

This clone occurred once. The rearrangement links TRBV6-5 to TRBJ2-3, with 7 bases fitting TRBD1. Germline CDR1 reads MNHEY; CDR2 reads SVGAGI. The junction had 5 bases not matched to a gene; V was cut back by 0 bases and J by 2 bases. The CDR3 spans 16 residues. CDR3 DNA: TGTGCCAGCAGTTACTCCTGGACAGGATTCACAGATACGCAGTATTTT. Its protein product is CASSYSWTGFTDTQYF.

The CDR3 coding sequence is TGTGCCAGCAGCGGCCGGACAGCTAACTATGGCTACACCTTC. Its protein is CASSGRTANYGYTF. The rearrangement uses TRBV7-9 and TRBJ1-2; a possible D gene is TRBD1 (6 bases). The length of the CDR3 is 14 residues. Per germline, CDR1 SEHNR and CDR2 FQNEAQ (reference sequence). Trimming cost V 5 bases and J 0 bases, with 10 bases left between them.

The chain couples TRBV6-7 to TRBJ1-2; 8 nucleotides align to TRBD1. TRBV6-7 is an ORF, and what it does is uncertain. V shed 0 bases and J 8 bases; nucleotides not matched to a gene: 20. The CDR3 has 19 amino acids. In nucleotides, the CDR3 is TGTGCCAGCAGTTACTCGATTTGGAACAGGGGGTTAACTATGCGAGGCTACACCTTC. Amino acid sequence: CASSYSIWNRGLTMRGYTF.

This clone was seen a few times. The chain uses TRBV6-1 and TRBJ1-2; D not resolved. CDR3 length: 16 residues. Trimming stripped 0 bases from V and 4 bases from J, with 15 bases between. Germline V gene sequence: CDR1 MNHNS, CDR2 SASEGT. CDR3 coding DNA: TGTGCCAGCAGTGAAGCGCCTTCGACTGAGCCCTATGGCTACACCTTC. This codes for CASSEAPSTEPYGYTF.

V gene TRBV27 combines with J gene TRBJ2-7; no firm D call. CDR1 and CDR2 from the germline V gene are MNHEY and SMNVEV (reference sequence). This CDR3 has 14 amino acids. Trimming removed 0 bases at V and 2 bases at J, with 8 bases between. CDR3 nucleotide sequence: TGTGCCAGCAGTTTATCCCTAGGTACCTACGAGCAGTACTTC. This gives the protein CASSLSLGTYEQYF.

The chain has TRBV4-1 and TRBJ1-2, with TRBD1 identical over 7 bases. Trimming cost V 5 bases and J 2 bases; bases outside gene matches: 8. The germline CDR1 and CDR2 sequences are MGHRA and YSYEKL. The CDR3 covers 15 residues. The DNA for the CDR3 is TGCGCCAGCAGCATCCGGACAGGCGCAAACTATGGCTACACCTTC. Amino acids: CASSIRTGANYGYTF.

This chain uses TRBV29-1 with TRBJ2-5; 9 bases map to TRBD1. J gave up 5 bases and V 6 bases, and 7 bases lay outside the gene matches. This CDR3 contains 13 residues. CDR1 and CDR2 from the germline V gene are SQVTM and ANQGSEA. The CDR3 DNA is TGCAGCGTAGACAGGGGGGCCTCGGAGACCCAGTACTTC. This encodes CSVDRGASETQYF.

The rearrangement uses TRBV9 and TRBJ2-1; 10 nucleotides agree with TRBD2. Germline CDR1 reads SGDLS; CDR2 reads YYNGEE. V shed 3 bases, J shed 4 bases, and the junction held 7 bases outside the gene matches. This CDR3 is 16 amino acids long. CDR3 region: CASSARSGGGYNEQFF. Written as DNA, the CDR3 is TGTGCCAGCAGCGCCCGAAGCGGGGGGGGGTACAATGAGCAGTTCTTC.

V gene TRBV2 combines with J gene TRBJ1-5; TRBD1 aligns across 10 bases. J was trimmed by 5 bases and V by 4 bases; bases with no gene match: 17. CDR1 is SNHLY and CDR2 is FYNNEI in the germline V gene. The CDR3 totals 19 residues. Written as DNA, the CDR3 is TGTGCCAGCAGTGTAAGTCGAGGACAGGGGGTTCGATATGATCAGCCCCAGCATTTT. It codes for CASSVSRGQGVRYDQPQHF.

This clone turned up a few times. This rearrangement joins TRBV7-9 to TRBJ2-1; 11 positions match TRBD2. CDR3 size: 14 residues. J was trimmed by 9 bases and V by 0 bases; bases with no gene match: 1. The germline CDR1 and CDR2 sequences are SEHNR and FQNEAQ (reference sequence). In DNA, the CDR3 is TGTGCCAGCAGCTTAGCTAGCGGGAGGGCTGAGCAGTTCTTC. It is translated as CASSLASGRAEQFF.

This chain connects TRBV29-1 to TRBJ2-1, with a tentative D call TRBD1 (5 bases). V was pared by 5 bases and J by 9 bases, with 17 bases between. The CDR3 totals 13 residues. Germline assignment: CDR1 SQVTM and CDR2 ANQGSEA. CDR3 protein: CSVRGNTPGEQFF. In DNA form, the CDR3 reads TGCAGCGTTAGGGGTAATACCCCCGGTGAGCAGTTCTTC.